This TCR beta chain was profiled in a study of T-cell memory formation after mild COVID-19. Study information: Clusters of TCRs were largely donor specific.

Study results and caveats: Of the contracting clones, CD4+ ones lay mainly in CM and EM, and CD8+ ones in EMRA. There was no confirmation that second-wave clones peaking on day 37 were SARS-CoV-2 specific.

The CDR3 sequence is 14 residues long. Trimming removed 3 bases at V and 5 bases at J, with 13 bases between. CDR1 and CDR2 from the germline V gene are SGHTA and FQGNSA. Worth noting for this clonotype: What it binds is not known.

TCRdb used MiXCR to reprocess the 5' RACE reads, holding one entry per CDR3 protein. The sample has some 350,000 distinct CDR3 sequences; roughly 13% are singletons. Sequencing input: PBMCs or a T cell subset sorted from them (not recorded which). V and J are TRBV7-2 and TRBJ2-5; the D is unclear. This TCR came from a young man who had mild COVID-19 (a few samples of this study predate the infection). Cell type and time point are not known. The CDR3 is CASSFQVSRETQYF. Here the CDR3 DNA reads TGTGCCAGCAGCTTCCAGGTATCTCGGGAGACCCAGTACTTC.